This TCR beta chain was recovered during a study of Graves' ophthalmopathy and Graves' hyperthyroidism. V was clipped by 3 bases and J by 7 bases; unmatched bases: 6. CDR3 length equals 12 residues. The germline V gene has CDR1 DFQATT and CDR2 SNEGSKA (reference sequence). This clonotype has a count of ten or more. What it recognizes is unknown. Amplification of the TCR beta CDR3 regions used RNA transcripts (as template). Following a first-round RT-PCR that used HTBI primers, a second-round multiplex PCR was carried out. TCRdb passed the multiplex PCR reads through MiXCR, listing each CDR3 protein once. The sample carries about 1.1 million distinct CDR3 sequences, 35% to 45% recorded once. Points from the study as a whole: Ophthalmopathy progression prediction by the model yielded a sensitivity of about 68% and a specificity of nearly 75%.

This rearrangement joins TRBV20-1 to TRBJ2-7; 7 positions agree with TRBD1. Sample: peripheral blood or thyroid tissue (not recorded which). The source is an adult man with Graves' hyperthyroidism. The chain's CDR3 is CSARRGRGEQYF. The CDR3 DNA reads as TGCAGTGCTAGGCGAGGCAGGGGGGAGCAGTACTTC.